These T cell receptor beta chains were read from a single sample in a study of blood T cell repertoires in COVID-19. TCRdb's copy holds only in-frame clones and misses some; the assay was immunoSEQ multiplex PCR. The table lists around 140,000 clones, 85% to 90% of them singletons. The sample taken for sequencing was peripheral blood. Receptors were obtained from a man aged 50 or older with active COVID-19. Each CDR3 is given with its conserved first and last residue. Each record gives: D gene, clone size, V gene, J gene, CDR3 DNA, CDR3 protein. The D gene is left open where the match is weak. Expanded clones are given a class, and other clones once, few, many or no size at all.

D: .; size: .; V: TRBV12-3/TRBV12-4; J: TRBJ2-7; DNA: TGTGCCAGCACCCCGGGGAAGGAGCAGTACTTC; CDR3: CASTPGKEQYF
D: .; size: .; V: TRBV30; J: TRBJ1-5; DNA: TGTGCCTGGAAGGGGGGGAGCAATCAGCCCCAGCATTTT; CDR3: CAWKGGSNQPQHF
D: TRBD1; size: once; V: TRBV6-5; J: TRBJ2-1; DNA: TGTGCCAGCACCACACCCGGACAGGGTGAGCAGTTCTTC; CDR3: CASTTPGQGEQFF
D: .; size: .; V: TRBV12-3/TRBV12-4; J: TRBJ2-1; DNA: TGTGCCAGCAGTTTCCTATTGCATGAGCAGTTCTTC; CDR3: CASSFLLHEQFF
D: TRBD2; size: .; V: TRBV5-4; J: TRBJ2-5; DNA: TGTGCCAGCAGCTTCCCAACTAGCGGGCAAGAGACCCAGTACTTC; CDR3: CASSFPTSGQETQYF
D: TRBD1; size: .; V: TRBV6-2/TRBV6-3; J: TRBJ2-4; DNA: TGTGCCAGCAGTCCCTCTCCGGGACAGGGGGCTAGAAACATTCAGTACTTC; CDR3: CASSPSPGQGARNIQYF
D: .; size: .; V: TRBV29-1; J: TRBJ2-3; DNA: TGCAGCGGGGCGCGACAGAGCACAGATACGCAGTATTTT; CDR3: CSGARQSTDTQYF
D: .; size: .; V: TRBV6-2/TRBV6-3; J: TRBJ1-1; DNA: TGTGCCAGCAGCCCGATACAGGGTAGGACTGAAGCTTTCTTT; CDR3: CASSPIQGRTEAFF
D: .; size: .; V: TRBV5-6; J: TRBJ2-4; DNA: TGTGCCAGCAGCCCAGCAAGAGGGCTAGCCAAAAACATTCAGTACTTC; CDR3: CASSPARGLAKNIQYF
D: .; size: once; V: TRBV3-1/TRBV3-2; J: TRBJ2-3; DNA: TGTGCCAGCAGCCCCGCGGGGGCCACAGATACGCAGTATTTT; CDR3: CASSPAGATDTQYF
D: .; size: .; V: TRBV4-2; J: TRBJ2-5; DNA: TGTGCCAGCAGCAGGGGGACAATCCAAGAGACCCAGTACTTC; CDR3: CASSRGTIQETQYF
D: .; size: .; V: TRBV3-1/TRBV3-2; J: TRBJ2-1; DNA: TGTGCCAGCAGCCAATCGGAGTACAATGAGCAGTTCTTC; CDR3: CASSQSEYNEQFF
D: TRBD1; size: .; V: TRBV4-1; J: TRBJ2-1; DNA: TGCGCCAGCAGCCGAGGGACCGGGACAGGGTTAGATGAGCAGTTCTTC; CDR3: CASSRGTGTGLDEQFF
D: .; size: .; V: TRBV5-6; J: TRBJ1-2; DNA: TGTGCCAGCAGCCTGGGGTACAGGGAAAGCTACACCTTC; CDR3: CASSLGYRESYTF
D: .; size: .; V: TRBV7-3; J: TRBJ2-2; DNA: TGTGCCAGCAGAATACAGCCGACGAACACCGGGGAGCTGTTTTTT; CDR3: CASRIQPTNTGELFF
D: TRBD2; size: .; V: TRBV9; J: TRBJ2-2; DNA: TGTGCCAGCAGCCTAGGACTAGCGGGGATAAACACCGGGGAGCTGTTTTTT; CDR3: CASSLGLAGINTGELFF
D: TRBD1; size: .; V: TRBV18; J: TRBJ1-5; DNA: TGTGCCAGCTCACCACCGGGACAGGGAGGTCAGCCCCAGCATTTT; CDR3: CASSPPGQGGQPQHF
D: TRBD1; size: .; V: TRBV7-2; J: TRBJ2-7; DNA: TGTGCCAGCAGCTTAAAAGGGACAGGGTCGGCAATTAGCTCCTACGAGCAGTACTTC; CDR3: CASSLKGTGSAISSYEQYF
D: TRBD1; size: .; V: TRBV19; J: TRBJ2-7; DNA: TGTGCCAGTAGTCCTCGACAGGGGGCTACGGGGTACTTC; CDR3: CASSPRQGATGYF
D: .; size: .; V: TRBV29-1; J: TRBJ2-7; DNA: TGCAGCGTTGAAGCAAACGAGCAGTACTTC; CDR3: CSVEANEQYF
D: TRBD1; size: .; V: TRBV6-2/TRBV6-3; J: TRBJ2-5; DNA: TGTGCCAGCAGTTACTCGGCAGGGGGCATGGAGACCCAGTACTTC; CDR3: CASSYSAGGMETQYF
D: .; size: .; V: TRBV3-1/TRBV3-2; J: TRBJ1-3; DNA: TGTGCCAGCAGCCAGTCAGGGCCTGGAAACACCATATATTTT; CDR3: CASSQSGPGNTIYF
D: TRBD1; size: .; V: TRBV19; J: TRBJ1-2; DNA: TGTGCCAGTAGTATGACTACAGGGGGTCGTGGCTACACCTTC; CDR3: CASSMTTGGRGYTF
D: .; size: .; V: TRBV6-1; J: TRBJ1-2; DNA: TGTGCCAGCAGTGAATCTGGTTGGCAGGTGTATGGCTACACCTTC; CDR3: CASSESGWQVYGYTF
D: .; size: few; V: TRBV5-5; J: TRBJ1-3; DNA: TGTGCCAGCAGCTTGGATGGGAGGACCTTCTCTGGAAACACCATATATTTT; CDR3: CASSLDGRTFSGNTIYF
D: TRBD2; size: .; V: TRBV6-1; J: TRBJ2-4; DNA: TGTGCCAGCAGTGAGGGGGGGGTGACCAAAAACATTCAGTACTTC; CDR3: CASSEGGVTKNIQYF
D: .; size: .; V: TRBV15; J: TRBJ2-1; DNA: TGTGCCACCAGCAGCCCACCCGGGCGAGGGGGGGCCTACAATGAGCAGTTCTTC; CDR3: CATSSPPGRGGAYNEQFF
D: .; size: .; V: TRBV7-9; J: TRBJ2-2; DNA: TGTGCCAGCAGCTTCCTAGCGAGGGGTATGGAGGCCGGGGAGCTGTTTTTT; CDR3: CASSFLARGMEAGELFF
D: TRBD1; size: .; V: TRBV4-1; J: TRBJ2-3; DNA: TGCGCCAGCAGCCAAGGACAGGGGAAACGGGATACGCAGTATTTT; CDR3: CASSQGQGKRDTQYF
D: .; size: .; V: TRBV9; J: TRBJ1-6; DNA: TGTGCCAGCAGCCCACGGCCAGGGGATTCACCCCTCCACTTT; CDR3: CASSPRPGDSPLHF
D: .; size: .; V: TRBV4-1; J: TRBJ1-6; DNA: TGCGCCAGCAGCCAAGACCCCGAGGGCGCGATTTCACCCCTCCACTTT; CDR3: CASSQDPEGAISPLHF
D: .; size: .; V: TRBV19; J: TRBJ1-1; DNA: TGTGCCAGTAGTAAACCCCGGGACACCTATGAAGCTTTCTTT; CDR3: CASSKPRDTYEAFF
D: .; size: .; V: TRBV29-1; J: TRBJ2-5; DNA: TGCAGCGTTGAGTCTGAGACCCAGTACTTC; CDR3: CSVESETQYF
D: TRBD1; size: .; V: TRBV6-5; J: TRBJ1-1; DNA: TGTGCCAGCAGTTACTCGCGACAGGGTACTGAAGCTTTCTTT; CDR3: CASSYSRQGTEAFF
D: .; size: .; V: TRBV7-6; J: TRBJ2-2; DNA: TGTGCCAGCAGCTTACAACAGGCGTCAACCGGGGAGCTGTTTTTT; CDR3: CASSLQQASTGELFF
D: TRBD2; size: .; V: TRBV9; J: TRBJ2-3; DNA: TGTGCCAGCAGCGTAGGCTTACTTACGGGGGGGCAGGGAGATACGCAGTATTTT; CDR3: CASSVGLLTGGQGDTQYF
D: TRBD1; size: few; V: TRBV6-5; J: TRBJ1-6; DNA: TGTGCCAGCAGTCGGACAGGTCATTTAGATTCACCCCTCCACTTT; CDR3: CASSRTGHLDSPLHF
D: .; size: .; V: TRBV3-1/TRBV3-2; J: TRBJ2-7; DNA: TGTGCCAGCAGCCCCGGGTGGGAGCAGTACTTC; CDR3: CASSPGWEQYF
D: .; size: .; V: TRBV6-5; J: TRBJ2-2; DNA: TGTGCCAGCAGGAGGAACACCGGGGAGCTGTTTTTT; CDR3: CASRRNTGELFF
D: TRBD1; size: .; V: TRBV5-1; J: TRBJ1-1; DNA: TGCGCCAGCAGCTCACGCGAGACAGGGTCCGGTGATGCTTTCTTT; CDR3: CASSSRETGSGDAFF
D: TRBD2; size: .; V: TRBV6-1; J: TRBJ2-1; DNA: TGTGCCAGCAGTGAAAGAGGCGGGGGGACCTACAATGAGCAGTTCTTC; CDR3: CASSERGGGTYNEQFF
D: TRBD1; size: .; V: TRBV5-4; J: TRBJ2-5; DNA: TGTGCCAGCAGCCCAGGACAGGGAGAGACCCAGTACTTC; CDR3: CASSPGQGETQYF
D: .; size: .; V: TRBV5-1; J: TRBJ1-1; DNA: TGCGCCAGCAGCTTGGGGGGAGGGGTTACACGGAGCACTGAAGCTTTCTTT; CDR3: CASSLGGGVTRSTEAFF
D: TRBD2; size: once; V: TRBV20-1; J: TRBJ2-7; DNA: TGCAGTGCTAGTTTAGGGATATTTGGGACTAGCGGCGAGCAGTACTTC; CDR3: CSASLGIFGTSGEQYF
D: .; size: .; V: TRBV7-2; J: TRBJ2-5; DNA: TGTGCCAGCAGCTTGGCGGGGGCCCAAGAGACCCAGTACTTC; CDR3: CASSLAGAQETQYF
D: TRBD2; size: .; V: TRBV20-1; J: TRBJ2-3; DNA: TGCAGTGCTAGTGAGAGACTAGCGGGGGGGATCACAGATACGCAGTATTTT; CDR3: CSASERLAGGITDTQYF
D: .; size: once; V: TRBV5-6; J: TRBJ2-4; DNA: TGTGCCAGCAGCTTGAAGAGGGAGAAAAACATTCAGTACTTC; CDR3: CASSLKREKNIQYF
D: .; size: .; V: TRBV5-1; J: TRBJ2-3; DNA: TGCGCCAGCAGCTTGGAGTCCCAGGGGACAGATACGCAGTATTTT; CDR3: CASSLESQGTDTQYF